This TCR beta chain is drawn from a study of molecular identifiers for immune sequencing clone quantification. Sequencing libraries of naive CD8 cells derived from approximately 20,000 to 1,000,000 sorted cells with 10%, 30% or 50% RNA. Naive CD8 T cells were sorted as CD8+CD4-CCR7+CD45RA+. This CDR3 has 11 amino acids. The V gene's germline CDR1 is DFQATT and CDR2 SNEGSKA (reference sequence). A note on this clonotype: Its antigen is currently unknown. One end of the junction fails to match germline, which may point to a read error.

Generation of bulk TCR libraries relied on previously described methods and listed TCR primers. One entry per CDR3 protein results from TCRdb running MiXCR on the PCR reads. This table has about 640,000 distinct CDR3 sequences, just under 20% appearing once. Whole-study results and caveats: Clones above 20 RNA copies held over 98% of effector molecules, under 1% in naive cells.

The source material was naive CD8+ T cells from blood, with Jurkat cell RNA spiked in. Documented subset: FACS-sorted CD8+CD4-CCR7+CD45RA+ naive T cells. This TCR came from a human donor in good health. Some libraries in this study had Jurkat cell RNA spiked in. The chain combines TRBV20-1 with TRBJ2-3; D remains ambiguous. This CDR3 reads CSARNGDTQCF. CDR3 sequence (DNA): TGCAGTGCCCGAAATGGGGATACGCAGTGTTTT.